This T cell receptor (beta chain) comes out of a study of Ad26.COV2.S vaccination and SARS-CoV-2 variants. Study-level background: The vaccine Ad26.COV2.S was put into the muscle once, or twice with 56 days between. General study findings and limits: Greater spike-specific TCR breadth was seen in vaccine recipients than in placebo recipients.

Treatment specified: some 19 received Ad26.COV2.S at low or high dose, single or two shots; roughly five received placebo; per-sample allocation not given. Samples came from day 63 after the first vaccine or placebo injection. Remarks on this clone: Its target is not known.

CDR3 size: 17 residues. With 3 bases clipped from V and 0 bases from J, the junction kept 10 bases outside the gene matches. Germline lookup yields CDR1 GTSNPN and CDR2 SVGIG (reference sequence). The method was immunoSEQ multiplex PCR; TCRdb's version includes in-frame clones alone and lacks a portion of them. Of some 420,000 clones in the sample, around 89% were seen once. The chain recombines TRBV30 with TRBJ2-1; 8 nucleotides line up with TRBD2. The sequencing here drew on peripheral blood, taken in a trial of Ad26.COV2.S vaccine versus placebo. This TCR came from a person between 18 and 60 years old who received the Ad26.COV2.S COVID-19 vaccine or a placebo. The CDR3 spells CAWSLGGDLGSYNEQFF. The CDR3 region has the DNA TGTGCCTGGAGCCTCGGGGGGGACTTGGGCTCCTACAATGAGCAGTTCTTC.